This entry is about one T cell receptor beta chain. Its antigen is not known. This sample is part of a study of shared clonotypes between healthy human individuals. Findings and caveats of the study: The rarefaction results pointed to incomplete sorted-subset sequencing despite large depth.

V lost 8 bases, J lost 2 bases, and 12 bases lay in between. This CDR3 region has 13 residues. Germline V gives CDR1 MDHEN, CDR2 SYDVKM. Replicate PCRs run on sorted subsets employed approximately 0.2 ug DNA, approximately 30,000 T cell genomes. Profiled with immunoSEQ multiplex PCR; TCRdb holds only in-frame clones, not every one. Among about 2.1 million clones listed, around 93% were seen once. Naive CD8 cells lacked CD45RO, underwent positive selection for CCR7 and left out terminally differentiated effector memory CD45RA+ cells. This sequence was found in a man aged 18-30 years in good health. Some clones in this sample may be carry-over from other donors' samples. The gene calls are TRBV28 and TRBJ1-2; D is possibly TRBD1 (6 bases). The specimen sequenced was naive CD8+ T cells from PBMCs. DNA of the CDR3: TGTGCCAGCGGTGAGCAGGGGAACTATGGCTACACCTTC. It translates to CASGEQGNYGYTF.